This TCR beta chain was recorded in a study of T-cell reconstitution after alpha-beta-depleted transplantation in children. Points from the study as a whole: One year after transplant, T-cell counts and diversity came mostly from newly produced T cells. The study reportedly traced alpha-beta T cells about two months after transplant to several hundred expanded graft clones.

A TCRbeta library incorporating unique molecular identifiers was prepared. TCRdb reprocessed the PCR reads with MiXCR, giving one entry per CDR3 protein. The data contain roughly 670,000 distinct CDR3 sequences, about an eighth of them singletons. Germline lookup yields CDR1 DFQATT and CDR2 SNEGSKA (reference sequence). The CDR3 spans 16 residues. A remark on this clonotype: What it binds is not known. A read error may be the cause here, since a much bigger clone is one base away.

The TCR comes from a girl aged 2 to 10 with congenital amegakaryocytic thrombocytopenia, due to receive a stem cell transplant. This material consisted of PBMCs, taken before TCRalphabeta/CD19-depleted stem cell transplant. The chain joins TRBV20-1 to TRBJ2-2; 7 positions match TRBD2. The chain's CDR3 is CSARRGGSPITEELFF. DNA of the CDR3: TGCAGTGCTAGACGCGGGGGTTCTCCAATCACCGAGGAGCTGTTTTTT.